This T cell receptor beta chain was recovered during a study of T cell changes during pregnancy in multiple sclerosis. This CDR3 contains 17 residues. Germline V gives CDR1 MNHNS, CDR2 SASEGT. V lost 2 bases and J lost 4; bases outside the gene matches: 8. Using immunoSEQ multiplex PCR, the repertoire was profiled, and TCRdb retains in-frame clones only, with some absent. The sample holds about 44,000 clones; roughly 92% are singletons and the top ten take approximately 0.62%. The chain is built from TRBV6-1 and TRBJ2-1, with 10 positions matching TRBD2. The specimen comprised CD4+ T cells from peripheral blood mononuclear cells, sampled in the first trimester of pregnancy. The clonotype originates from a female donor with multiple sclerosis, enrolled in a pregnancy study. CDR3 residues: CASSEKSGRASYNEQFF. The CDR3 nucleotides read TGTGCCAGCAGTGAAAAAAGCGGGAGGGCTTCTTACAATGAGCAGTTCTTC.